The present T cell receptor (beta chain) was sequenced within a study of T cell responses to AZD1222 COVID-19 vaccine. Study observations and caveats: There were mostly white British donors and more females than males, and clonal diversity was possibly underestimated. Regions 160-218 and 743-854 dominated among vaccine-associated CD4 TCRs spanning spike. Every sample of the repertoires postdated the peak T cell response. Nearly half of spike-specific TCRs reportedly go after variant regions that carry no mutations.

In regard to this clone: Its antigen is still unknown.

This table comes from immunoSEQ multiplex PCR, and its TCRdb copy is limited to in-frame clones, with some not included. Its listing shows over 130,000 clones. J lost 0 bases, V lost 0 bases, and 10 bases had no gene match. The germline CDR1 and CDR2 sequences are SQVTM and ANQGSEA. The CDR3 extends over 17 amino acids. The receptor comes from an adult in good health. The chain employs TRBV29-1 and TRBJ1-1; the match to TRBD1 covers 7 bases. Sequencing used peripheral blood. The CDR3, as DNA: TGCAGCGTTGAAGATCTACCTACGACAGGGATGAACACTGAAGCTTTCTTT. This sequence encodes CSVEDLPTTGMNTEAFF.